The source of this T cell receptor beta chain is a study of blood T cell repertoires in COVID-19. The overall study: Samples of COVID-19 (acute and convalescent) were obtained from the United States, Italy and Spain. T cells, B-cell-depleted T cells, or PBMCs provided the cDNA or gDNA that served as material.

V shed 5 bases and J shed 0 bases, with 10 bases lying between them. This CDR3 region has 14 residues. CDR1 is SGHTA, CDR2 FQGNSA, per germline. This clone was detected only a few times. Original processing notes: Using reference gene primer amplification, nucleated cell counts were estimated. Measured with immunoSEQ multiplex PCR; TCRdb has only the in-frame clones, and not every one. That table is the source of V, J and clone size, and D and trimming were worked out from the DNA. Of some 220,000 clones in the sample, over 60% were seen once. This clonotype originated in a woman between 70 and 85 years old with acute or convalescent COVID-19. The rearrangement uses TRBV7-2 and TRBJ2-5, with D perhaps TRBD1 (5 bases). The specimen sequenced was peripheral blood. The CDR3 region is CASSLGHHQETQYF. CDR3 nucleotide sequence: TGTGCCAGCAGCCTAGGACACCACCAAGAGACCCAGTACTTC.